These 28 T cell receptor beta chains originate from one sample sequenced in a study of shared clonotypes between healthy human individuals (dated by TCRdb to the early 2020s). To prepare the library, the immunoSEQ multiplex PCR assay was applied. TCRdb took over this immuneACCESS table, retaining in-frame rearrangements with V and J assigned. Such tables are incomplete; in checked studies, under half of the missing clones stem from an unresolved V gene, and the remainder is unexplained. The sample table shows more than 1,200,000 clones, and roughly 98.5% are seen once. Together, the top ten hold 0.36% of the sample. The sample taken for sequencing was naive CD4+ T cells sorted from blood. The sample's cell subset or site label, in plain terms: CD45RA+ positively selected. The receptors here all came from a man younger than 45 in good health.

The chain is built from TRBV11-2 and TRBJ1-1; D remains unclear. Germline values: CDR1 SGHAT, CDR2 FQNNGV. V lost 1 base and J lost 1, with 16 bases in between. This CDR3 contains 17 residues. Here the CDR3 reads CASSLARIAGTNTEAFF. DNA of the CDR3: TGTGCCAGCAGCTTAGCCCGCATAGCCGGTACGAACACTGAAGCTTTCTTT.

The rearrangement joins TRBV21-1 to TRBJ2-7. TRBV21-1 is an annotated pseudogene. CDR3 length: 17 residues. The CDR3: CASSKGGRQGYPGEQYF. In DNA, the CDR3 is TGTGCCAGCAGCAAAGGGGGAAGGCAGGGATACCCGGGGGAGCAGTACTTC.

The chain employs TRBV7-2 and TRBJ2-5, with D unclear. Germline CDR1 SGHTA, CDR2 FQGNSA. The length of the CDR3 is 12 residues. Trimming pared 2 bases from V and 5 bases from J, leaving 6 bases between. The CDR3 sequence is CASSLFRETQYF. The CDR3 bases are TGTGCCAGCAGCTTATTCAGGGAGACCCAGTACTTC.

The chain uses TRBV6-6 and TRBJ2-7, with D perhaps TRBD1 or TRBD2 (5 bases each). Looked up from germline, CDR1 is MNHNY and CDR2 is SVGAGI (reference sequence). The CDR3 sequence is 15 residues long. Deletions cut 6 bases from V and 6 bases from J, with 21 bases between. The CDR3 DNA sequence: TGTGCCAGCAGCCGACACCGGGACCTTGGGGTCGAGCAGTACTTC. As protein: CASSRHRDLGVEQYF.

In DNA, the CDR3 is TGCGCCAGCAGCCAAGTAAGAGACTCGTTAGCCAAAAACATTCAGTACTTC. Residues: CASSQVRDSLAKNIQYF. V is TRBV4-3 and J is TRBJ2-4; no definite D call. Trimming took 1 base from V and 0 from J, leaving 13 bases between them. The CDR3 is made up of 17 amino acids. Germline V CDR1 and CDR2: LGHNA, YSLEER.

The genes are TRBV28 and TRBJ2-5, with a weak D call TRBD2 (6 bases). Germline values: CDR1 MDHEN, CDR2 SYDVKM. The CDR3 totals 17 residues. Trimming removed 6 bases at V and 0 bases at J, with 20 bases between. The CDR3 coding sequence is TGTGCCAGCAGCCCCCAGGCGGGACTGCGACACCAAGAGACCCAGTACTTC. Its translation: CASSPQAGLRHQETQYF.

The genes are TRBV29-1 and TRBJ2-1; 9 bases line up with TRBD2. The CDR3 runs to 13 residues. V lost 5 bases, J lost 6 bases, and 5 bases stayed unmatched. CDR1 is SQVTM, CDR2 ANQGSEA, per germline. As DNA, the CDR3 is TGCAGCGTTATGCGGGAGGGCCCCAATGAGCAGTTCTTC. Protein sequence: CSVMREGPNEQFF.

The V and J genes are TRBV6-1 and TRBJ1-2; D is undetermined. The CDR3 totals 16 residues. V was shortened by 2 bases and J by 4 bases, with 17 bases between the two germline ends. CDR1 is MNHNS and CDR2 is SASEGT in the germline V gene. The DNA for the CDR3 is TGTGCCAGCAGTGAAACGGGGTGGCAGTCCCGCTATGGCTACACCTTC. As protein: CASSETGWQSRYGYTF.

The V call is TRBV6-5, the J call TRBJ1-1, with D hard to call. Germline CDR1 and CDR2: MNHEY and SVGAGI. V was shortened by 5 bases and J by 1 base, with 11 bases between the two germline ends. The CDR3 loop spans 14 amino acids. The chain's CDR3 is CASSGSSRNTEAFF. For the CDR3, the DNA is TGTGCCAGCAGTGGGAGTAGCAGGAACACTGAAGCTTTCTTT.

This clone was seen a single time. The chain is built from TRBV7-9 and TRBJ1-4; D is undetermined. CDR1 SEHNR and CDR2 FQNEAQ come from the germline V gene (reference sequence). CDR3 length: 15 amino acids. V was shortened by 4 bases and J by 8 bases, with 17 bases between the two germline ends. This CDR3 is CASSSQAQRVEKLFF. For the CDR3, the DNA is TGTGCCAGCAGCTCTCAGGCGCAACGAGTAGAAAAACTGTTTTTT.

The CDR3, as DNA: TGTGCCACCTTCAGGACAGGGATCTATGGCTACACCTTC. It yields the protein CATFRTGIYGYTF. The rearrangement links TRBV6-1 to TRBJ1-2; 8 bases map to TRBD1. This CDR3 region has 13 residues. V was pared by 10 bases and J by 4 bases, with 8 bases of the junction left unmatched. Looked up from germline, CDR1 is MNHNS and CDR2 is SASEGT.

The V and J genes are TRBV19 and TRBJ2-1, with D possibly matching TRBD2 (6 bases). Germline CDR1 reads LNHDA; CDR2 reads SQIVND (reference sequence). Trimming shortened V by 4 bases and J by 5 bases, and 18 bases separated the two germline ends. The CDR3 totals 16 residues. As DNA, the CDR3 is TGTGCCAGTAGTACCCCGCCGGGGGTAGACCACAATGAGCAGTTCTTC. This translates into CASSTPPGVDHNEQFF.

The V call is TRBV7-2, the J call TRBJ2-7, with D uncertain. Germline-derived CDR1 and CDR2 are SGHTA and FQGNSA. V shed 5 bases and J shed 4 bases, with 24 bases lying between them. The CDR3 has 17 residues. CDR3 loop: CASSPEAAPSLVYEQYF. The CDR3 coding sequence is TGTGCCAGCAGCCCTGAGGCGGCCCCAAGTTTGGTTTACGAGCAGTACTTC.

CDR3 coding DNA: TGTGCCAGCAGCCTGACAGGGTTCGGCGAGCAGTACTTC. Amino acids: CASSLTGFGEQYF. The V gene is TRBV27, the J gene TRBJ2-7; 7 bases line up with TRBD1. CDR3 size: 13 residues. The ends lost 6 bases at V and 6 bases at J; junction bases unmatched: 8. Germline V CDR1 and CDR2: MNHEY, SMNVEV (reference sequence).

The J gene is TRBJ2-1, the V gene TRBV19; no clear D gene. With 5 bases removed from V and 7 bases from J, the gap between germline ends came to 12 bases. Germline V gene lookup returns CDR1 LNHDA and CDR2 SQIVND (reference sequence). This CDR3 has 13 amino acids. This CDR3 reads CASSSGKENEQFF. As DNA, the CDR3 is TGTGCCAGTAGTTCGGGTAAAGAAAATGAGCAGTTCTTC.

A remark on this clone: Other nucleotide sequences in the sample specify the same CDR3. The V gene is TRBV2, the J gene TRBJ2-3; 11 nucleotides align to TRBD2. The CDR3 sequence is 15 residues long. CDR1 and CDR2 from the germline V gene are SNHLY and FYNNEI. V lost 6 bases to trimming and J lost 4 bases; unmatched junction nucleotides: 6. The CDR3 DNA is TGTGCCAGCAGAACCGGGACTAGCGGTGCAGATACGCAGTATTTT. Encoded protein: CASRTGTSGADTQYF.

The chain joins TRBV28 to TRBJ2-7, with D possibly matching TRBD1 (5 bases). Germline-derived CDR1 and CDR2 are MDHEN and SYDVKM. CDR3 size: 15 residues. Trimming shortened V by 7 bases and J by 3 bases, and 19 bases separated the two germline ends. This chain's CDR3 is CASTEFDSIFYEQYF. The CDR3 DNA follows: TGTGCCAGCACCGAATTCGACAGCATATTCTACGAGCAGTACTTC.

The chain combines TRBV18 with TRBJ1-1; TRBD1 matches at 7 bases. The CDR3 sequence is 14 residues long. Germline trimming cut 7 bases from V and 0 bases from J; bases unmatched to any gene: 5. Per germline, CDR1 KGHSH and CDR2 LQKENI. The CDR3 DNA follows: TGTGCCAGCTTCGTAGACAGGGTGAACACTGAAGCTTTCTTT. Residues: CASFVDRVNTEAFF.

This chain's CDR3 is CASSIKWGPQHF. CDR3 coding DNA: TGTGCCAGTAGTATTAAGTGGGGGCCCCAGCATTTT. The chain couples TRBV19 to TRBJ1-5; D uncertain. The CDR3 is 12 amino acids. Germline V gene data show CDR1 as LNHDA and CDR2 as SQIVND (reference sequence). V gave up 3 bases and J gave up 9 bases, with 9 bases separating them. Together with reference TRBV19 and TRBJ1-5, the CDR3 gives the full variable domain: DGGITQSPKYLFRKEGQNVTLSCEQNLNHDAMYWYRQDPGQGLRLIYYSQIVNDFQKGDIAEGYSVSREKKESFPLTVTSAQKNPTAFYLCASSIKWGPQHFGDGTRLSIL.

The sample holds one count of this clone. J is TRBJ2-1 and V is TRBV5-1; D remains unclear. Trimming removed 4 bases from V and 0 bases from J, with 14 bases in between. Germline V CDR1 and CDR2: SGHRS, YFSETQ. The CDR3 loop spans 16 amino acids. The CDR3 bases are TGCGCCAGCAGCGAGATCACCCTGAGCTCCTACAATGAGCAGTTCTTC. As protein: CASSEITLSSYNEQFF.

This chain joins TRBV7-8 and TRBJ1-5, with D perhaps TRBD1 (6 bases). In germline, CDR1 is SGHVS, CDR2 FQNEAQ. Trimming left V 5 bases short and J 0 bases short, with 17 bases between. This CDR3 has 17 residues. The CDR3 DNA reads as TGTGCCAGCAGCCCCGGTCAGGGGTATGATAGCAATCAGCCCCAGCATTTT. Its protein is CASSPGQGYDSNQPQHF.

V usage is TRBV7-2 and J usage is TRBJ2-2; possibly TRBD1 or TRBD2 for D (5 bases each). In germline, CDR1 is SGHTA, CDR2 FQGNSA. This CDR3 has 15 residues. V lost 0 bases, J lost 3 bases, and 8 bases lay in between. The CDR3 region has the DNA TGTGCCAGCAGCTTAGCCGGGGCCTACACCGGGGAGCTGTTTTTT. Translated, it gives CASSLAGAYTGELFF.

This clone has only a few counts. The genes are TRBV10-2 and TRBJ1-5, with unresolved D. In germline, CDR1 is WSHSY, CDR2 SAAADI. The V end lost 3 bases, the J end lost 7 bases, and 4 bases lay between the germline ends. The CDR3 covers 11 residues. CDR3 residues: CASSDGQPQHF. The CDR3 DNA follows: TGCGCCAGCAGTGACGGCCAGCCCCAGCATTTT.

The genes are TRBV10-1 and TRBJ1-1; unclear D gene. Per germline, CDR1 WNHNN and CDR2 SYGVQD (reference sequence). V was trimmed by 3 bases and J by 3 bases, leaving 11 bases between them. The CDR3 runs to 14 residues. The CDR3 region is CASSDGVRDTEAFF. The CDR3 DNA reads TGCGCCAGCAGTGACGGGGTTCGGGACACTGAAGCTTTCTTT.

The CDR3: CASSSKSLGGNQLISLHYEQYF. The CDR3 DNA is TGTGCCAGCAGCTCAAAATCACTGGGCGGGAACCAACTTATATCCCTCCACTACGAGCAGTACTTC. This chain connects TRBV7-8 to TRBJ2-7, with TRBD2 as a possible D gene (6 bases). CDR1 is SGHVS and CDR2 is FQNEAQ in the germline V gene. Trimming shortened V by 4 bases and J by 3 bases, and 37 bases separated the two germline ends. This CDR3 comprises 22 residues.

V and J are TRBV4-1 and TRBJ2-1; D unresolved. The germline V and J ends were trimmed by 0 bases and 4 bases, with 7 bases remaining between them. This CDR3 has 14 residues. The germline CDR1 and CDR2 sequences are MGHRA and YSYEKL. CDR3: CASSQELPYNEQFF. CDR3 coding DNA: TGCGCCAGCAGCCAAGAATTGCCATACAATGAGCAGTTCTTC.

The rearrangement links TRBV5-1 to TRBJ2-1; 10 bases map to TRBD2. J was trimmed by 6 bases and V by 0 bases; bases with no gene match: 12. The CDR3 contains 18 residues. Germline assignment: CDR1 SGHRS and CDR2 YFSETQ. CDR3 nucleotides: TGCGCCAGCAGCTTGGCGCTAGCGGGAGCCCTGAGAGGCAATGAGCAGTTCTTC. Protein sequence: CASSLALAGALRGNEQFF.

The V and J genes are TRBV2 and TRBJ2-7, with unresolved D. The CDR3 runs to 15 residues. Germline-derived CDR1 and CDR2 are SNHLY and FYNNEI. V lost 2 bases to trimming and J lost 1 base, with 12 bases between them. This chain's CDR3 is CASSENPPGSYEQYF. CDR3 DNA sequence: TGTGCCAGCAGTGAAAATCCCCCTGGATCCTACGAGCAGTACTTC.